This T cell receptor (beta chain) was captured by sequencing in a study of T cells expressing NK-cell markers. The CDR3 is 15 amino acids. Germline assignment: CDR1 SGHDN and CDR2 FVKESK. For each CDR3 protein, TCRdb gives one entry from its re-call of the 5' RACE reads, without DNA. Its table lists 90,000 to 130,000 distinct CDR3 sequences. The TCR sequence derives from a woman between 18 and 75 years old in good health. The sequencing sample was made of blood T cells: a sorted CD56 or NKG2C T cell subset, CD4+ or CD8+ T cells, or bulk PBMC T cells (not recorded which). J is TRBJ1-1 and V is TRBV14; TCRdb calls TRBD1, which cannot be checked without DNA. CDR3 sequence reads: CASSLWGGYDTEAFF.